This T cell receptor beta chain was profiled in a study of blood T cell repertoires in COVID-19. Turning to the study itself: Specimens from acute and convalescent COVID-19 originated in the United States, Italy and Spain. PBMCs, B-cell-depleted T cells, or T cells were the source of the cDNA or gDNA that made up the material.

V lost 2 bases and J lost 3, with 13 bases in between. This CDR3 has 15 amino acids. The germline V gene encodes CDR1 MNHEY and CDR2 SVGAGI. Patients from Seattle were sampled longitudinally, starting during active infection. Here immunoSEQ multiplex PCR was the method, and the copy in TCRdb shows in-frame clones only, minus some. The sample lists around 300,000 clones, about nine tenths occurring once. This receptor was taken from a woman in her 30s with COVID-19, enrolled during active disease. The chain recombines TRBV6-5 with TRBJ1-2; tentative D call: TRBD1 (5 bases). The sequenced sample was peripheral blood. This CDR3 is CASSYQGLGYYGYTF. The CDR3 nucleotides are TGTGCCAGCAGTTACCAGGGTTTGGGGTACTATGGCTACACCTTC.